The rows below give T cell receptor beta chains drawn from one sample of a study of Ad26.COV2.S vaccination and SARS-CoV-2 variants. The data were produced by immunoSEQ multiplex PCR, yet TCRdb's version contains in-frame clones alone and is incomplete. The data hold about 370,000 clones, with roughly 90% observed a single time. This sample comprised peripheral blood, obtained in a trial of Ad26.COV2.S vaccine versus placebo. The receptors originated from a person aged 18-65 years who received the Ad26.COV2.S COVID-19 vaccine or a placebo. The CDR3 runs from the conserved cysteine through the conserved F or W. D genes are given only for firm matches. Some rows mark clone size as missing; the rest say once, few, many or name a class of expanded clone.

D: .; V: TRBV9; J: TRBJ2-3; size: .; CDR3: CASSVDPPDRTDTQYF; DNA: TGTGCCAGCAGCGTAGATCCCCCGGACCGCACAGATACGCAGTATTTT
D: TRBD1; V: TRBV25-1; J: TRBJ1-3; size: .; CDR3: CASSAGGSGNTIYF; DNA: TGTGCCAGCAGTGCAGGGGGCTCTGGAAACACCATATATTTT
D: TRBD2; V: TRBV7-6; J: TRBJ2-3; size: .; CDR3: CASSLVASGTSTDTQYF; DNA: TGTGCCAGCAGCTTAGTTGCTAGCGGGACTAGCACAGATACGCAGTATTTT
D: .; V: TRBV3-1/TRBV3-2; J: TRBJ1-2; size: .; CDR3: CASTTPHGGYTF; DNA: TGTGCCAGCACTACCCCACACGGAGGCTACACCTTC
D: .; V: TRBV4-1; J: TRBJ1-1; size: .; CDR3: CASSQDGVRMNTEAFF; DNA: TGCGCCAGCAGCCAAGATGGGGTGCGGATGAACACTGAAGCTTTCTTT
D: .; V: TRBV5-6; J: TRBJ2-7; size: .; CDR3: CASSLGGVYEQYF; DNA: TGTGCCAGCAGCTTGGGCGGGGTATACGAGCAGTACTTC
D: TRBD1; V: TRBV27; J: TRBJ2-7; size: .; CDR3: CASSLSGQGSHEQYF; DNA: TGTGCCAGCAGTTTATCAGGACAGGGTAGCCACGAGCAGTACTTC
D: .; V: TRBV4-1; J: TRBJ2-5; size: .; CDR3: CASSQDGSTQTQYF; DNA: TGCGCCAGCAGCCAAGATGGGAGTACGCAGACCCAGTACTTC
D: .; V: TRBV7-2; J: TRBJ2-5; size: .; CDR3: CASSLAQGRGEETQYF; DNA: TGTGCCAGCAGCTTAGCGCAGGGAAGGGGGGAAGAGACCCAGTACTTC
D: TRBD2; V: TRBV4-1; J: TRBJ2-1; size: .; CDR3: CASSQTGTSGAYNEQFF; DNA: TGCGCCAGCAGCCAAACCGGGACTAGCGGGGCCTACAATGAGCAGTTCTTC
D: .; V: TRBV5-6; J: TRBJ2-7; size: .; CDR3: CASSFVEKGLREQYF; DNA: TGTGCCAGCAGCTTTGTCGAGAAGGGCCTACGCGAGCAGTACTTC
D: .; V: TRBV30; J: TRBJ2-5; size: .; CDR3: CAWSANQETQYF; DNA: TGTGCCTGGAGTGCGAATCAAGAGACCCAGTACTTC
D: .; V: TRBV27; J: TRBJ2-5; size: .; CDR3: CASSFPGETQYF; DNA: TGTGCCAGCAGTTTTCCAGGCGAGACCCAGTACTTC
D: .; V: TRBV9; J: TRBJ1-1; size: .; CDR3: CASSVPAATDTEAFF; DNA: TGTGCCAGCAGCGTCCCAGCAGCTACCGACACTGAAGCTTTCTTT
D: .; V: TRBV28; J: TRBJ1-2; size: .; CDR3: CASSPPTGTISYGYTF; DNA: TGTGCCAGCAGTCCCCCTACAGGGACGATCAGCTATGGCTACACCTTC
D: .; V: TRBV28; J: TRBJ2-7; size: .; CDR3: CASLYSMGGYEQYF; DNA: TGTGCCAGCCTATACAGTATGGGGGGCTACGAGCAGTACTTC
D: .; V: TRBV9; J: TRBJ2-5; size: .; CDR3: CASSVAGSVETQYF; DNA: TGTGCCAGCAGCGTAGCGGGTAGTGTAGAGACCCAGTACTTC
D: .; V: TRBV7-8; J: TRBJ1-5; size: few; CDR3: CASSLESHQPQHF; DNA: TGTGCCAGCAGCTTAGAGTCCCATCAGCCCCAGCATTTT
D: .; V: TRBV6-2/TRBV6-3; J: TRBJ2-5; size: .; CDR3: CASSFLTEGLAQYF; DNA: TGTGCCAGCAGTTTCTTGACAGAGGGGTTGGCCCAGTACTTC
D: .; V: TRBV27; J: TRBJ2-7; size: .; CDR3: CASSPPYEQYF; DNA: TGTGCCAGCAGTCCGCCCTACGAGCAGTACTTC
D: TRBD2; V: TRBV13; J: TRBJ2-7; size: .; CDR3: CASSPGWGGYEQYF; DNA: TGTGCCAGCAGCCCCGGCTGGGGGGGATACGAGCAGTACTTC
D: TRBD1; V: TRBV27; J: TRBJ2-2; size: .; CDR3: CASSFHGTGNTGELFF; DNA: TGTGCCAGCAGTTTCCACGGGACAGGGAACACCGGGGAGCTGTTTTTT
D: .; V: TRBV27; J: TRBJ1-5; size: .; CDR3: CASSSRVRSNQPQHF; DNA: TGTGCCAGCAGTTCCCGGGTGAGGAGCAATCAGCCCCAGCATTTT
D: .; V: TRBV3-1/TRBV3-2; J: TRBJ2-4; size: .; CDR3: CASSHWQAQNIQYF; DNA: TGTGCCAGCAGCCACTGGCAGGCCCAAAACATTCAGTACTTC
D: TRBD2; V: TRBV10-3; J: TRBJ2-1; size: .; CDR3: CAISEMVAGVYEQFF; DNA: TGTGCCATCAGTGAGATGGTAGCGGGAGTCTATGAGCAGTTCTTC
D: TRBD2; V: TRBV7-2; J: TRBJ2-2; size: .; CDR3: CASSWTSGSNTGELFF; DNA: TGTGCCAGCAGCTGGACTAGCGGCTCGAACACCGGGGAGCTGTTTTTT
D: .; V: TRBV28; J: TRBJ1-1; size: .; CDR3: CASSLLVENTEAFF; DNA: TGTGCCAGCAGTTTATTGGTTGAGAACACTGAAGCTTTCTTT
D: TRBD2; V: TRBV2; J: TRBJ2-7; size: .; CDR3: CASSATGGSYEQYF; DNA: TGTGCCAGCAGCGCGACGGGGGGGTCCTACGAGCAGTACTTC
D: .; V: TRBV20-1; J: TRBJ2-5; size: .; CDR3: CSARTGETQYF; DNA: TGCAGTGCTCGCACAGGAGAGACCCAGTACTTC
D: TRBD1; V: TRBV5-6; J: TRBJ2-1; size: .; CDR3: CASSLGDRESYEQFF; DNA: TGTGCCAGCAGCTTGGGGGACAGGGAATCGTATGAGCAGTTCTTC
D: .; V: TRBV30; J: TRBJ1-6; size: .; CDR3: CAWNTGISYNSPLHF; DNA: TGTGCCTGGAACACAGGGATCTCCTATAATTCACCCCTCCACTTT
D: TRBD2; V: TRBV5-6; J: TRBJ2-5; size: .; CDR3: CASSRLGLDQETQYF; DNA: TGTGCCAGCAGCCGACTTGGACTAGATCAAGAGACCCAGTACTTC
D: TRBD1; V: TRBV14; J: TRBJ1-6; size: .; CDR3: CASSENRGHNSPLHF; DNA: TGTGCCAGCAGCGAAAACAGGGGGCATAATTCACCCCTCCACTTT
D: .; V: TRBV6-5; J: TRBJ1-1; size: .; CDR3: CASSRGGNTEAFF; DNA: TGTGCCAGCAGCCGGGGGGGGAACACTGAAGCTTTCTTT
D: .; V: TRBV6-1; J: TRBJ1-1; size: once; CDR3: CASSEWGSEAFF; DNA: TGTGCCAGCAGTGAATGGGGCTCTGAAGCTTTCTTT
D: TRBD2; V: TRBV5-1; J: TRBJ2-2; size: once; CDR3: CASSLAAALAGGRKTGELFF; DNA: TGCGCCAGCAGCTTGGCCGCCGCCCTAGCGGGAGGGCGGAAGACCGGGGAGCTGTTTTTT
D: TRBD2; V: TRBV10-2; J: TRBJ2-1; size: .; CDR3: CASSNYGGSGDEQFF; DNA: TGCGCCAGCAGCAACTATGGCGGGAGTGGGGATGAGCAGTTCTTC
D: .; V: TRBV14; J: TRBJ2-1; size: .; CDR3: CASSQRLEVNEQFF; DNA: TGTGCCAGCAGCCAGAGACTAGAAGTCAATGAGCAGTTCTTC
D: .; V: TRBV27; J: TRBJ1-4; size: .; CDR3: CASSDGGFGEKLFF; DNA: TGTGCCAGCAGCGACGGTGGGTTTGGGGAAAAACTGTTTTTT
D: TRBD2; V: TRBV29-1; J: TRBJ2-1; size: .; CDR3: CSVPGLKSFSYNEQFF; DNA: TGCAGCGTACCGGGACTAAAGTCTTTCTCCTACAATGAGCAGTTCTTC
D: .; V: TRBV7-6; J: TRBJ1-6; size: .; CDR3: CASSSGPVLSSYNSPLHF; DNA: TGTGCCAGCAGCTCAGGACCGGTTTTAAGCTCCTATAATTCACCCCTCCACTTT
D: .; V: TRBV19; J: TRBJ2-1; size: .; CDR3: CASSTGRRYNEQFF; DNA: TGTGCCAGTAGTACGGGACGCCGCTACAATGAGCAGTTCTTC
D: .; V: TRBV9; J: TRBJ1-1; size: .; CDR3: CASSRGHIKGTEAFF; DNA: TGTGCCAGCAGCCGAGGACATATCAAGGGCACTGAAGCTTTCTTT
D: .; V: TRBV5-1; J: TRBJ1-4; size: once; CDR3: CASSPARGASNEKLFF; DNA: TGCGCCAGCAGCCCAGCAAGAGGGGCGTCGAATGAAAAACTGTTTTTT
D: .; V: TRBV4-1; J: TRBJ1-4; size: .; CDR3: CASSHETGGQPNEKLFF; DNA: TGCGCCAGCAGCCATGAAACCGGGGGCCAGCCTAATGAAAAACTGTTTTTT
D: .; V: TRBV6-1; J: TRBJ2-7; size: .; CDR3: CASSAARGPPPYEQYF; DNA: TGTGCCAGCAGTGCCGCGAGGGGACCCCCCCCCTACGAGCAGTACTTC